This T cell receptor (beta chain) derives from a study of beta chain features in type 1 diabetes. The investigators reverse transcribed all of the isolated RNA, so they sequenced expressed TCRB transcripts. Reads from naive, central memory and regulatory T cell samples averaged about 3.9 million. Here immunoSEQ multiplex PCR was the method, and the copy in TCRdb shows in-frame clones only, minus some. The top ten hold around 0.03% of the sample, which has some 270,000 clones, roughly an eighth seen once. Study-wide results and limits: It was among patients, rather than healthy donors, that naive, central memory and Treg TCRB repertoires appeared more similar. Junctions at VDJ sites from type 1 diabetes patients had fewer insertions and more deletions.

Germline V gene data show CDR1 as SGHNT and CDR2 as YYREEE (reference sequence). This CDR3 has 16 residues. J gave up 5 bases and V 2 bases, and 11 bases lay outside the gene matches. On this clone itself: The antigen remains undetermined.

The chain carries TRBV5-4 and TRBJ1-2; 8 bases are shared with TRBD1. The sequenced sample consisted of naive CD4+ T cells from blood. The clonotype comes from a woman aged 40 to 50 in good health. The CDR3 here is CASSFFLRTGIYGYTF. CDR3 nucleotides: TGTGCCAGCAGCTTTTTCCTCAGGACAGGGATTTATGGCTACACCTTC. The full variable domain, in which reference TRBV5-4 and TRBJ1-2 provide the parts outside the CDR3, is ETGVTQSPTHLIKTRGQQVTLRCSSQSGHNTVSWYQQALGQGPQFIFQYYREEENGRGNFPPRFSGLQFPNYSSELNVNALELDDSALYLCASSFFLRTGIYGYTFGSGTRLTVV.